This T cell receptor beta chain appears in the sequencing data of a study of CD8 T cells in ankylosing spondylitis. Points from the study as a whole: Made up of about eight highly homologous variants, a TCR beta motif appeared characteristic of ankylosing spondylitis blood.

MiXCR was run by TCRdb on the 5' RACE reads, yielding one entry per CDR3 protein. The table records 700,000 or so distinct CDR3 sequences, about 20% of them present only once. The CDR3 spans 16 residues. V was clipped by 2 bases and J by 3 bases; unmatched bases: 6. This clonotype turned up a few times. The antigen remains unidentified. The sample taken for sequencing was blood, either unsorted or a sorted T cell fraction (not recorded which). The clonotype originates from a male donor with ankylosing spondylitis. V gene TRBV12-3 or TRBV12-4 combines with J gene TRBJ2-1; 8 nucleotides agree with TRBD1. CDR3: CASSLRTGTVYNEQFF. The CDR3 DNA reads TGTGCCAGCAGTTTAAGGACAGGGACCGTCTACAATGAGCAGTTCTTC.